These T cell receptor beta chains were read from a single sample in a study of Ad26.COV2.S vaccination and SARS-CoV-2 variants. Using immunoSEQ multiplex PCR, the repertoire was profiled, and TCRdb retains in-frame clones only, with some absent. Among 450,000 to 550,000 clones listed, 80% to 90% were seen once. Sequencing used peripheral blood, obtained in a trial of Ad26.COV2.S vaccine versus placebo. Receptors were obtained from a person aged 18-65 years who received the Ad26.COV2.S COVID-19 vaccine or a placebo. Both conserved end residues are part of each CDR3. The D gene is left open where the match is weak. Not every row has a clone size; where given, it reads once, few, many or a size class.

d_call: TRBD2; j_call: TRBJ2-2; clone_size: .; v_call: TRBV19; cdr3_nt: TGTGCCAGTAGTACCTCGACTAGCGGTTTAACCGGGGAGCTGTTTTTT; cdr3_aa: CASSTSTSGLTGELFF
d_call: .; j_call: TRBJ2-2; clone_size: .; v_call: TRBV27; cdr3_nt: TGTGCCAGCAGTTTAGCCCCGACCGGCACCGGGGAGCTGTTTTTT; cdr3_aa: CASSLAPTGTGELFF
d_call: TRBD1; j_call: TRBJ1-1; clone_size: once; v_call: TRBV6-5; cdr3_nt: TGTGCCAGCAGTCAGCGACAGGGGAACACTGAAGCTTTCTTT; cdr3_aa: CASSQRQGNTEAFF
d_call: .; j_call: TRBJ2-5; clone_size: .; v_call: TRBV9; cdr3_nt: TGTGCCAGCAGCGTAGGGAACCAAGAGACCCAGTACTTC; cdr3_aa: CASSVGNQETQYF
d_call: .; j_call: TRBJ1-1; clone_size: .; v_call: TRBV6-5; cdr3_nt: TGTGCCAGCAGCAAAGCCAGGGGAGGCACTGAAGCTTTCTTT; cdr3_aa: CASSKARGGTEAFF
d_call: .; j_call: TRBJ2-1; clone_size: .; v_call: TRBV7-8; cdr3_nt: TGTGCCAGCAGCTTATATGTGGGAGCCCCTACCTACAATGAGCAGTTCTTC; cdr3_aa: CASSLYVGAPTYNEQFF
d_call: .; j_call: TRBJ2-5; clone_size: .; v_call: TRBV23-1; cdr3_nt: TGCGCCAGCAGTCAAAGGAAGACAGGGAGGATATCGGGTGCAGAGACCCAGTACTTC; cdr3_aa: CASSQRKTGRISGAETQYF
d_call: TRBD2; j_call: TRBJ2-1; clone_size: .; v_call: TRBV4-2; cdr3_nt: TGTGCCAGCAGCCAAGGGGGGCGGGAGGGTATTTTCTTC; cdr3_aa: CASSQGGREGIFF
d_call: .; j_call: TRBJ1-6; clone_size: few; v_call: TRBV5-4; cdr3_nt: TGTGCCAGCAGCCCACAGGGTCAGGGGACCCTCCACTTT; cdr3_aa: CASSPQGQGTLHF
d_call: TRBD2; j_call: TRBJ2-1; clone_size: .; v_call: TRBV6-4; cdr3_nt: TGTGCCAGCAGAACGACTAGCGGGAGTATTGGTGAGCAGTTCTTC; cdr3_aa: CASRTTSGSIGEQFF
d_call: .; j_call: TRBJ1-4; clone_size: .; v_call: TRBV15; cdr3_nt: TGTGCCACCAGCACCAGCCGGGGACTGTTTTTT; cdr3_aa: CATSTSRGLFF
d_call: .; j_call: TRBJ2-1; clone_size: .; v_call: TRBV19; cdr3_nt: TGTGCCAGTAGTAGACGAAACCCGAATGAGCAGTTCTTC; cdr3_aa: CASSRRNPNEQFF
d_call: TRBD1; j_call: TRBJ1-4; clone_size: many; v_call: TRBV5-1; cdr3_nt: TGCGCCAGCAAACTTACAGGGGATGTTGAAAAACTGTTTTTT; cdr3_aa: CASKLTGDVEKLFF
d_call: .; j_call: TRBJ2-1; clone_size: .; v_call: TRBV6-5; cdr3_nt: TGTGCCAGCAGTTACTTCCCATCAGCCGGGGAGCAGTTCTTC; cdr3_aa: CASSYFPSAGEQFF
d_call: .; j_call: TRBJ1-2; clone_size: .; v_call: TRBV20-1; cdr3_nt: TGCAGTGCTAGTTCGGGACTCAACTATGGCTACACCTTC; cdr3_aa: CSASSGLNYGYTF
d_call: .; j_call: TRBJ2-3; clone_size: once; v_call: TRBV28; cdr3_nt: TGTGCCAGCACCCTAAGCGGCTACTTGGATACGCAGTATTTT; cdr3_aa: CASTLSGYLDTQYF
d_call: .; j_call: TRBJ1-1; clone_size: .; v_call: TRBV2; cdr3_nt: TGTGCCAGCGGGTTCAGGGGGAACACTGAAGCTTTCTTT; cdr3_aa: CASGFRGNTEAFF
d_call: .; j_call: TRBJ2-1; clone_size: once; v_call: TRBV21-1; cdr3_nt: TGTGCCAGCAGCAAAGTTCAGGGACTAGCGGGGACCTTTTCTTCCTACTCCTACAATGAGCAGTTCTTC; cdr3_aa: CASSKVQGLAGTFSSYSYNEQFF
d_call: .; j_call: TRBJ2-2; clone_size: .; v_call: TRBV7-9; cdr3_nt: TGTGCCAGCAGCTTACCCCCCGGGAAGGAGCTGTTTTTT; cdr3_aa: CASSLPPGKELFF
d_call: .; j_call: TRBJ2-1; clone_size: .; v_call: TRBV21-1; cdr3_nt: TGTGTTCAGGGGTTGTACAATGAGCAGTTCTTC; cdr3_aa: CVQGLYNEQFF
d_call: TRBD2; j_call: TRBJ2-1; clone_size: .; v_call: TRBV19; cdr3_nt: TGTGCCAGTAGTATAGTTCTAGCGGGGGGCCCCGATGAGCAGTTCTTC; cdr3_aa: CASSIVLAGGPDEQFF
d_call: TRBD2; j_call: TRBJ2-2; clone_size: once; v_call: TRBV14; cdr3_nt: TGTGCCAGCAGCCAGGGACTAGCGAACACCGGGGAGCTGTTTTTT; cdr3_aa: CASSQGLANTGELFF
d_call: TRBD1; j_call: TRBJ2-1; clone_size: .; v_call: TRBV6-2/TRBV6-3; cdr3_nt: TGTGCCAGCAGTCGACAGGGGCTTGGTGAGCAGTTCTTC; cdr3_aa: CASSRQGLGEQFF
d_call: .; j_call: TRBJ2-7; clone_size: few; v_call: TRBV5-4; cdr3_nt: TGTGCCAGCAGCTGGGGGCCCACCTACGAGCAGTACTTC; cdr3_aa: CASSWGPTYEQYF
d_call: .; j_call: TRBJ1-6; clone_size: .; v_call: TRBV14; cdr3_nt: TGTGCCAGCAGCCAAGGGTATCCGCGTTTCGGGACCGATAATAATTCACCCCTCCACTTT; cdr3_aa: CASSQGYPRFGTDNNSPLHF
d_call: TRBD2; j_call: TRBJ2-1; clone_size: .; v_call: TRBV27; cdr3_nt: TGTGCCAGCAGTTTGGCCGGTGGACTAGTCAATGAGCAGTTCTTC; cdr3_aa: CASSLAGGLVNEQFF
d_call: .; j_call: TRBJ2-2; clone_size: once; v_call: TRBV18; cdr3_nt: TGTGCCAGCTCACCACCGGGGGGTCCCGGGGAGCTGTTTTTT; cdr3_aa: CASSPPGGPGELFF
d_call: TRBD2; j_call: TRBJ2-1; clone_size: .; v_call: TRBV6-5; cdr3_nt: TGTGCCAGCAGATCCCACGGGACTAGCGGGAGTGAGCAGTTCTTC; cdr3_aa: CASRSHGTSGSEQFF
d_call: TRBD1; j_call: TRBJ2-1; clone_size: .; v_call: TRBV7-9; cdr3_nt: TGTGCCAGCGCGAGGGGGCGAGGTGAGCAGTTCTTC; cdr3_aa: CASARGRGEQFF
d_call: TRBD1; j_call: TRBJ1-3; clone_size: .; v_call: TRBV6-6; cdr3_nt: TGTGCCAGCAGTCGGGGACAGGGAGACACCATATATTTT; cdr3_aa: CASSRGQGDTIYF
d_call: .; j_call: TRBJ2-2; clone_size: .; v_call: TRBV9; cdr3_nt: TGTGCCAGCAGCGTAGCCTGGGACCCGGGCACCGGGGAGCTGTTTTTT; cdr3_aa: CASSVAWDPGTGELFF
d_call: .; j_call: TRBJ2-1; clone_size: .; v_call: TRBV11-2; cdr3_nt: TGTGCCAGCAGCTTAGAACTAGGACAAAACAATGAGCAGTTCTTC; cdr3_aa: CASSLELGQNNEQFF
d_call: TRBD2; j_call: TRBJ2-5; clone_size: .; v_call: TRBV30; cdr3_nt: TGTGCCTGGAGTGTGGGCGGGAGTGGAAAGACCCAGTACTTC; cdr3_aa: CAWSVGGSGKTQYF
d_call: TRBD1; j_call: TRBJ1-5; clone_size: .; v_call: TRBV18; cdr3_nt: TGTGCCAGCTCATCCGGACAGGCGCAGCCCCAGCATTTT; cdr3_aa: CASSSGQAQPQHF
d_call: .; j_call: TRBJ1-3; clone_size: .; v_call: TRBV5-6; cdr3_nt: TGTGCCAGCAGCTTGGGTCAAGCTGGAAACACCATATATTTT; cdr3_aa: CASSLGQAGNTIYF
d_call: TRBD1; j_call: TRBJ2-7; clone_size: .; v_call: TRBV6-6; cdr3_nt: TGTGCCAGCAGTTTCGGACAGGGGGCGGTCTACGAGCAGTACTTC; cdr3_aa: CASSFGQGAVYEQYF
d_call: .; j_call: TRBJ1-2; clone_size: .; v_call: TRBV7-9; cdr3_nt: TGTGCCAGCAGCTTGGCCACCGGGGCTCGAGAAGGCTACACCTTC; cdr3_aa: CASSLATGAREGYTF
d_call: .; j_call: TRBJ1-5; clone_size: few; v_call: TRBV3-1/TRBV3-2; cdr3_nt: TGTGCCAGCAGCCAAGTAAATCAGCCCCAGCATTTT; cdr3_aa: CASSQVNQPQHF
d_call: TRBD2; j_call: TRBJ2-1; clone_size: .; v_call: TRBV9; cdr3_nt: TGTGCCAGCAGCCCCACTAGCGGGCCCTGGAATGAGCAGTTCTTC; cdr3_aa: CASSPTSGPWNEQFF
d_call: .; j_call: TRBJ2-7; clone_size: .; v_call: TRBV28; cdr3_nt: TGTGCCAGCAGTCGACGGTACGAGCAGTACTTC; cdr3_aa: CASSRRYEQYF
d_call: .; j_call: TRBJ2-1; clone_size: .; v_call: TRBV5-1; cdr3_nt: TGCGCCAGCAGCGAGGACACTAGCTCCTACAATGAGCAGTTCTTC; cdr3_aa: CASSEDTSSYNEQFF
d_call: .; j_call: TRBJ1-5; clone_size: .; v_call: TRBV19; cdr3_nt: TGTGCCAGTGCCTCTGGGGGAAGGGGGCCCCAGCATTTT; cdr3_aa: CASASGGRGPQHF
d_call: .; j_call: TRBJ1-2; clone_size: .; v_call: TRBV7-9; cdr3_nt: TGTGCCAGCAGCTTAACACAGGCTAACTATGGCTACACCTTC; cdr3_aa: CASSLTQANYGYTF
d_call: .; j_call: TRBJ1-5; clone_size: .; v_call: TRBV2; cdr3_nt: TGTGCCCCGCCTAATCAGCCCCAGCATTTT; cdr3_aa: CAPPNQPQHF
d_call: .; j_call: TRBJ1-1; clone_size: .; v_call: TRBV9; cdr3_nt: TGTGCCAGCAGCGTAGGGGGGACACCGAACACTGAAGCTTTCTTT; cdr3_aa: CASSVGGTPNTEAFF
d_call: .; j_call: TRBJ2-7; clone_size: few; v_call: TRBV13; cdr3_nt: TGTGCCAGCAGCTCCTTGGGGCCTACGGGCCCCCGGCAGTACTTC; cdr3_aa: CASSSLGPTGPRQYF
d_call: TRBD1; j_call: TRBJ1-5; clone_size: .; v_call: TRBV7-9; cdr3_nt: TGTGCCAGCAGCTTACAGGGGGATAATCAGCCCCAGCATTTT; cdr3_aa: CASSLQGDNQPQHF
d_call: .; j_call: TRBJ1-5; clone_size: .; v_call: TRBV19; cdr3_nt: TGTGCCAGTAGAAAAATACAGGGTAATCAGCCCCAGCATTTT; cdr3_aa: CASRKIQGNQPQHF
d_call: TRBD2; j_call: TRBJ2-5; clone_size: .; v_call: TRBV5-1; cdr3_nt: TGCGCCAGCAGCTTTCTAGCGGGGACGTACCAAGAGACCCAGTACTTC; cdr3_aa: CASSFLAGTYQETQYF
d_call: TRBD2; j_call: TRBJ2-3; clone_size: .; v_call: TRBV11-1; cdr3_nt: TGTGCCAGCAGCTTCGACAGCGGGGGAAGCACAGATACGCAGTATTTT; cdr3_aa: CASSFDSGGSTDTQYF
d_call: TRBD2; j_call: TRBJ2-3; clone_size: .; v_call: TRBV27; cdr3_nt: TGTGCCAGCAGGCTTGGGACTAGCGGGCGCTACTCCACAGATACGCAGTATTTT; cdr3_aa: CASRLGTSGRYSTDTQYF
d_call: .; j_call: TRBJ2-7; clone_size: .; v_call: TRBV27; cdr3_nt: TGTGCCAGCAGTTGGGGGGTCTCCTACGAGCAGTACTTC; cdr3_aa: CASSWGVSYEQYF
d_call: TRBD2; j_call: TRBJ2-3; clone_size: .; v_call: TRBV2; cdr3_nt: TGTGCCTCTTCTCTAGCGGGAGGGGTTCAAGATACGCAGTATTTT; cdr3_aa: CASSLAGGVQDTQYF
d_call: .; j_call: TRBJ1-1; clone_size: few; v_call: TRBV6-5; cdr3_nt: TGTGCCAGCAGTTTGGGGCAGAACACTGAAGCTTTCTTT; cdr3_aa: CASSLGQNTEAFF